These 20 T cell receptor beta chains were all obtained from the same sample, sequenced in a study of technical replicates of blood from a handful of donors. TCRdb's table, derived via immunoSEQ multiplex PCR, lists solely in-frame clones and lacks some. The table has about 70,000 clones, around 94% seen once. Material for sequencing was T cells isolated from PBMCs. These receptors originate from a human donor in good health.

The CDR3 reads CASSRGQGYGYTF. The CDR3 DNA reads as TGTGCCAGCAGCAGGGGACAGGGCTATGGCTACACCTTC. The gene calls are TRBV7-3 and TRBJ1-2; 9 nucleotides match TRBD1. The CDR3 covers 13 residues. In germline, CDR1 is SGHTA, CDR2 FQGTGA. With V trimmed by 5 bases and J by 4 bases, 2 bases remained unmatched.

The chain uses TRBV19 and TRBJ1-5; TRBD1 aligns across 8 bases. With V trimmed by 5 bases and J by 5 bases, 8 bases remained unmatched. The germline gives CDR1 LNHDA, CDR2 SQIVND (reference sequence). This CDR3 has 15 residues. The CDR3 sequence is CASSSQGGNYQPQHF. CDR3 sequence (DNA): TGTGCCAGTAGTTCACAGGGGGGGAATTATCAGCCCCAGCATTTT.

The chain has TRBV9 and TRBJ2-3; D is possibly TRBD2 (5 bases). Per the germline V gene, CDR1 is SGDLS and CDR2 is YYNGEE. V gave up 4 bases and J gave up 0 bases, with 21 bases separating them. The CDR3 runs 18 residues. The CDR3 nucleotides read TGTGCCAGCAGCCCCAGTGGTGGGAGCCTTCTAAGCACAGATACGCAGTATTTT. It codes for CASSPSGGSLLSTDTQYF. Complete variable domain (other parts from reference TRBV9 and TRBJ2-3): DSGVTQTPKHLITATGQRVTLRCSPRSGDLSVYWYQQSLDQGLQFLIQYYNGEERAKGNILERFSAQQFPDLHSELNLSSLELGDSALYFCASSPSGGSLLSTDTQYFGPGTRLTVL.

The chain uses TRBV10-3 and TRBJ2-1; TRBD2 matches at 11 bases. The CDR3 has 14 residues. Per germline, CDR1 ENHRY and CDR2 SYGVKD. Losses at the gene ends were 5 bases for V and 9 bases for J; bases not matched to a gene: 6. The CDR3 DNA reads TGTGCCATCAGTCTGGATAGCGGGAGGGGTGAGCAGTTCTTC. Translation gives CAISLDSGRGEQFF.

The J gene is TRBJ1-3, the V gene TRBV29-1, with 11 bases matching TRBD1. This CDR3 has 12 residues. V shed 6 bases and J 7 bases; nucleotides not matched to a gene: 2. Germline loops: CDR1 SQVTM, CDR2 ANQGSEA. This chain's CDR3 is CSVWTGGNTIYF. The CDR3 DNA is TGCAGCGTCTGGACAGGGGGCAACACCATATATTTT.

The chain uses TRBV21-1 and TRBJ1-1; whether TRBD1, the table's D call, matches the DNA was not checked. TRBV21-1 is a documented pseudogene. This CDR3 comprises 18 residues. CDR3 sequence reads: CASSKRSYRTSMNTEAFF. CDR3 coding DNA: TGTGCCAGCAGCAAACGGTCTTACCGGACATCAATGAACACTGAAGCTTTCTTT.

CDR3 coding DNA: TGTGCCAGCAGCACTATGGGACAGAGGATCTCTGGAAACACCATATATTTT. Translation gives CASSTMGQRISGNTIYF. The J gene is TRBJ1-3, the V gene TRBV11-2, with TRBD1 matching over 7 bases. Germline trimming cut 5 bases from V and 0 bases from J; bases unmatched to any gene: 10. Germline V gene lookup returns CDR1 SGHAT and CDR2 FQNNGV. The CDR3 extends over 17 amino acids.

The chain joins TRBV2 to TRBJ2-7; 9 nucleotides agree with TRBD2. Trimming at V came to 6 bases and at J to 5 bases, leaving 8 bases not matched to a gene. The CDR3 length is 14 residues. Germline assignment: CDR1 SNHLY and CDR2 FYNNEI. CDR3 sequence (DNA): TGTGCCAGCAGATTGGGACTAGCTAACCACGAGCAGTACTTC. Its protein is CASRLGLANHEQYF. The whole variable domain, filled in from reference TRBV2 and TRBJ2-7, reads EPEVTQTPSHQVTQMGQEVILRCVPISNHLYFYWYRQILGQKVEFLVSFYNNEISEKSEIFDDQFSVERPDGSNFTLKIRSTKLEDSAMYFCASRLGLANHEQYFGPGTRLTVT.

This chain links TRBV4-1 with TRBJ2-3; D is possibly TRBD2 (5 bases). CDR1 is MGHRA, CDR2 YSYEKL, per germline. Between the trimmed V and J ends, which lost 0 bases and 6 bases, there was a span of 16 bases. CDR3 length equals 16 residues. The CDR3 region has the DNA TGCGCCAGCAGCCAAGATATACGGGGTATAAGGGATACGCAGTATTTT. Its translation: CASSQDIRGIRDTQYF.

The sample holds one count of this clone. The chain joins TRBV10-3 to TRBJ1-5; D is uncertain. The CDR3 is 13 residues long. CDR1 and CDR2 from the germline V gene are ENHRY and SYGVKD. With 10 bases removed from V and 4 bases from J, the gap between germline ends came to 14 bases. CDR3 amino acids: CATREVTNQPQHF. CDR3 DNA: TGTGCCACGAGGGAGGTTACAAATCAGCCCCAGCATTTT.

This clone was detected only once. The rearrangement joins TRBV19 to TRBJ1-1, with D perhaps TRBD1 (6 bases). The CDR3 runs to 14 residues. Per germline, CDR1 LNHDA and CDR2 SQIVND (reference sequence). V lost 4 bases to trimming and J lost 1 base, with 10 bases between them. CDR3 sequence (DNA): TGTGCCAGTAGTAAGGACAGAGAGAACACTGAAGCTTTCTTT. Translated: CASSKDRENTEAFF. Filled out from reference TRBV19 and TRBJ1-1, the complete variable domain reads DGGITQSPKYLFRKEGQNVTLSCEQNLNHDAMYWYRQDPGQGLRLIYYSQIVNDFQKGDIAEGYSVSREKKESFPLTVTSAQKNPTAFYLCASSKDRENTEAFFGQGTRLTVV.

The chain is built from TRBV2 and TRBJ1-5, with D maybe TRBD1 (5 bases). The germline V gene encodes CDR1 SNHLY and CDR2 FYNNEI. CDR3 length equals 14 residues. Trimming took off 0 bases at V and 5 bases at J, with 8 bases between the two ends. CDR3 residues: CASSEAWGDQPQHF. The CDR3 DNA sequence: TGTGCCAGCAGTGAAGCCTGGGGGGATCAGCCCCAGCATTTT.

The V call is TRBV5-1, the J call TRBJ2-6, with TRBD1 matching 10 bases. The germline CDR1 and CDR2 sequences are SGHRS and YFSETQ. V was clipped by 4 bases and J by 0 bases; unmatched bases: 4. The CDR3 has 17 amino acids. CDR3 amino acids: CASSTGQGTSGANVLTF. CDR3 nucleotide sequence: TGCGCCAGCAGCACGGGACAGGGGACCTCTGGGGCCAACGTCCTGACTTTC.

The chain carries TRBV7-3 and TRBJ2-2; no clear D gene. This CDR3 region has 12 residues. The ends were cut back, 1 base at V and 8 bases at J, with 5 bases in the middle. The germline CDR1 and CDR2 sequences are SGHTA and FQGTGA. The CDR3 DNA follows: TGTGCCAGCAGCTTAAAACGGGGGGAGCTGTTTTTT. Its protein is CASSLKRGELFF. Drawing the rest from reference TRBV7-3 and TRBJ2-2, the complete variable domain is GAGVSQTPSNKVTEKGKYVELRCDPISGHTALYWYRQSLGQGPEFLIYFQGTGAADDSGLPNDRFFAVRPEGSVSTLKIQRTERGDSAVYLCASSLKRGELFFGEGSRLTVL.

The gene calls are TRBV30 and TRBJ1-5; D is possibly TRBD1 (5 bases). The CDR3 consists of 12 residues. Trimming stripped 4 bases from V and 6 bases from J, with 10 bases between. Germline CDR1 is GTSNPN and CDR2 is SVGIG (reference sequence). The CDR3 here is CAWNVGVQPQHF. In DNA, the CDR3 is TGTGCCTGGAATGTAGGGGTTCAGCCCCAGCATTTT.

A single count supports this clone. CDR3 coding DNA: TGTGCCAGCAGACCACCCTACAGCTACGAGCAGTACTTC. Its translation: CASRPPYSYEQYF. The rearrangement joins TRBV6-5 to TRBJ2-7; D is unclear. The CDR3 consists of 13 residues. Germline V gene sequence: CDR1 MNHEY, CDR2 SVGAGI. The germline V and J ends were trimmed by 6 bases and 3 bases, with 12 bases remaining between them.

V gene TRBV27 combines with J gene TRBJ1-1; TRBD1 agrees at 10 bases. V gave up 3 bases and J gave up 5 bases; unmatched junction bases: 3. This CDR3 is 14 amino acids long. Germline lookup yields CDR1 MNHEY and CDR2 SMNVEV (reference sequence). The CDR3 reads CASSFDRGRTEAFF. The CDR3 DNA is TGTGCCAGCAGTTTTGACAGGGGGCGTACTGAAGCTTTCTTT.

The chain carries TRBV6-1 and TRBJ2-5; D is perhaps TRBD1 (5 bases). Trimming removed 1 base at V and 2 bases at J, with 11 bases between. The CDR3 length is 15 residues. The V gene's germline CDR1 is MNHNS and CDR2 SASEGT. The CDR3 DNA follows: TGTGCCAGCAGTGAAGGTCCCGCAGGGCAAGAGACCCAGTACTTC. It is translated as CASSEGPAGQETQYF.

This clone was seen a single time. V gene TRBV10-3 combines with J gene TRBJ1-2; D might be TRBD1 (5 bases). Trimming pared 0 bases from V and 1 base from J, leaving 15 bases between. CDR1 is ENHRY, CDR2 SYGVKD, per germline. The CDR3 spans 17 residues. This CDR3 reads CAISESSGLGVNYGYTF. DNA for the CDR3: TGTGCCATCAGTGAGTCTTCAGGCCTAGGGGTTAACTATGGCTACACCTTC.

This clone was seen only once. V usage is TRBV28 and J usage is TRBJ2-3; 16 bases align to TRBD2. Losses at the gene ends were 8 bases for V and 3 bases for J; bases not matched to a gene: 8. Germline CDR1 is MDHEN and CDR2 is SYDVKM. The CDR3 has 17 amino acids. CDR3 sequence reads: CASLMEGLAGGTDTQYF. DNA of the CDR3: TGTGCCAGCCTAATGGAGGGACTAGCGGGAGGGACAGATACGCAGTATTTT.